Below, 25 T cell receptor beta chains from the same sample are listed, as sequenced in a study of graft-versus-host responses after intestinal transplantation. TCRdb keeps only in-frame clones here, not all; method: immunoSEQ multiplex PCR. The sample carries 95,000 to 100,000 clones, roughly 82% recorded once. Material: PBMCs, obtained 255 days after intestinal transplant. These TCRs come from a human patient who received an intestinal transplant, so some T cells may come from the graft donor.

The chain uses TRBV7-9 and TRBJ2-1; 8 bases align to TRBD1. Trimming removed 6 bases from V and 5 bases from J; junction bases left unmatched: 3. This CDR3 spans 13 amino acids. Germline loops: CDR1 SEHNR, CDR2 FQNEAQ (reference sequence). The CDR3 protein is CASRVTGDNEQFF. CDR3 coding DNA: TGTGCCAGCAGGGTGACAGGGGACAATGAGCAGTTCTTC.

This sequence joins TRBV6-5 and TRBJ1-4, with D perhaps matching TRBD1 (5 bases). V lost 5 bases and J 7 bases, leaving 14 bases between the germline ends. The germline V gene encodes CDR1 MNHEY and CDR2 SVGAGI. This CDR3 is built from 14 residues. The CDR3 protein is CASSPLWDGEKLFF. The CDR3 DNA sequence: TGTGCCAGCAGTCCCCTTTGGGACGGTGAAAAACTGTTTTTT.

The chain recombines TRBV5-1 with TRBJ1-3; the match to TRBD1 covers 8 bases. With V trimmed by 4 bases and J by 4 bases, 4 bases remained unmatched. This CDR3 region has 14 residues. The V gene's germline CDR1 is SGHRS and CDR2 YFSETQ. CDR3 sequence reads: CASSPGGSGNTIYF. CDR3 bases: TGCGCCAGCAGCCCAGGGGGCTCGGGAAACACCATATATTTT.

The gene calls are TRBV5-4 and TRBJ2-6; tentatively, D is TRBD2 (5 bases). This CDR3 spans 18 amino acids. Looked up from germline, CDR1 is SGHNT and CDR2 is YYREEE (reference sequence). V gave up 3 bases and J gave up 1 base, with 17 bases separating them. Here the CDR3 reads CASSSNTDWPSGANVLTF. CDR3 DNA sequence: TGTGCCAGCAGCTCTAATACGGACTGGCCTTCTGGGGCCAACGTCCTGACTTTC.

The table lists this clone with a count of one. This rearrangement joins TRBV2 to TRBJ1-5, with D uncertain. Germline CDR1 reads SNHLY; CDR2 reads FYNNEI. V was shortened by 2 bases and J by 7 bases, with 9 bases between the two germline ends. CDR3 length: 13 amino acids. The CDR3, as DNA: TGTGCCAGCAGTGAAATGGAAGGCCAGCCCCAGCATTTT. Translated, it gives CASSEMEGQPQHF.

The CDR3 DNA is TGTGCCAGCAGTGAGGCGGGGGGAAACAATGAGCAGTTCTTC. Protein product: CASSEAGGNNEQFF. J is TRBJ2-1 and V is TRBV6-4; 8 bases agree with TRBD2. CDR1 and CDR2 (germline): MRHNA, SNTAGT. The CDR3 spans 14 residues. The V segment lost 3 bases and the J segment 5 bases; nucleotides outside the gene matches: 3.

This sequence joins TRBV4-2 and TRBJ2-5, with D possibly matching TRBD1 (6 bases). The CDR3 spans 15 residues. V dropped 5 bases and J dropped 0 bases, with 13 bases sitting between them. Germline V gene lookup returns CDR1 LGHNA and CDR2 YNFKEQ. CDR3 bases: TGTGCCAGCAGCGCCCGGGACACCGACCAAGAGACCCAGTACTTC. Residues: CASSARDTDQETQYF.

This clone was seen a single time. The chain joins TRBV9 to TRBJ2-7; D gene ambiguous. The V end was cut by 2 bases, the J end by 0 bases, with 6 bases between. The CDR3 is made up of 13 amino acids. Germline V gene lookup returns CDR1 SGDLS and CDR2 YYNGEE. The CDR3 DNA sequence: TGTGCCAGCAGCGTCGGCGACTCCTACGAGCAGTACTTC. Amino acids: CASSVGDSYEQYF. The full variable domain, completed using reference TRBV9 and TRBJ2-7, is DSGVTQTPKHLITATGQRVTLRCSPRSGDLSVYWYQQSLDQGLQFLIQYYNGEERAKGNILERFSAQQFPDLHSELNLSSLELGDSALYFCASSVGDSYEQYFGPGTRLTVT.

The chain carries TRBV5-1 and TRBJ2-3; D is uncertain. Germline CDR1 reads SGHRS; CDR2 reads YFSETQ. The CDR3 contains 13 residues. The V end was cut by 0 bases, the J end by 4 bases, with 6 bases between. As DNA, the CDR3 is TGCGCCAGCAGCTTGGATATAGCAGATACGCAGTATTTT. As protein: CASSLDIADTQYF. Variable domain in full (rest from reference TRBV5-1 and TRBJ2-3): KAGVTQTPRYLIKTRGQQVTLSCSPISGHRSVSWYQQTPGQGLQFLFEYFSETQRNKGNFPGRFSGRQFSNSRSEMNVSTLELGDSALYLCASSLDIADTQYFGPGTRLTVL.

The chain joins TRBV5-1 to TRBJ2-5; TRBD2 matches at 8 bases. The CDR3 contains 16 residues. The germline CDR1 and CDR2 sequences are SGHRS and YFSETQ. V trimming: 1 base; J trimming: 2 bases; junction bases outside the gene matches: 7. The CDR3 nucleotides are TGCGCCAGCAGCTTGTTCGGGGGGGATAGGCAAGAGACCCAGTACTTC. This translates into CASSLFGGDRQETQYF.

This chain joins TRBV29-1 and TRBJ2-7; 9 bases match TRBD1. CDR3 length: 14 residues. The junction had 7 bases not matched to a gene; V was cut back by 6 bases and J by 1 base. Germline V gene data show CDR1 as SQVTM and CDR2 as ANQGSEA. CDR3 amino acids: CSVAGQGRSYEQYF. The DNA for the CDR3 is TGCAGCGTAGCCGGACAGGGGAGGTCCTACGAGCAGTACTTC.

In nucleotides, the CDR3 is TGTGCCTGGAGTGTGTCAAACACTGAAGCTTTCTTT. Translated, it gives CAWSVSNTEAFF. The chain joins TRBV30 to TRBJ1-1; D gene ambiguous. The V and J ends lost 0 bases and 2 bases respectively, with 4 bases between them. The CDR3 spans 12 residues. Germline V lookup: CDR1 GTSNPN, CDR2 SVGIG (reference sequence).

The chain is built from TRBV19 and TRBJ2-3, with TRBD2 as a possible D gene (6 bases). Trimming took 1 base from V and 2 from J, leaving 10 bases between them. The length of the CDR3 is 15 residues. Germline assignment: CDR1 LNHDA and CDR2 SQIVND (reference sequence). CDR3 in amino acids: CASSIGSGFTDTQYF. The CDR3 DNA is TGTGCCAGTAGTATAGGTAGCGGATTCACAGATACGCAGTATTTT.

This clone was recorded only once. The chain joins TRBV28 to TRBJ1-1; D not certain. V was trimmed by 3 bases and J by 8 bases, leaving 7 bases between them. Germline CDR1 and CDR2: MDHEN and SYDVKM. This CDR3 has 11 residues. The CDR3 region has the DNA TGTGCCAGCAGTTTTTTTTTGGAAGCTTTCTTT. Residues: CASSFFLEAFF.

The chain is built from TRBV30 and TRBJ2-7, with a possible D match to TRBD2 (5 bases). The germline V gene encodes CDR1 GTSNPN and CDR2 SVGIG (reference sequence). Deletions cut 2 bases from V and 1 base from J, with 12 bases between. This CDR3 spans 14 amino acids. In nucleotides, the CDR3 is TGTGCCTGGAGTCCGGGATACGGGTCCTACGAGCAGTACTTC. Residues: CAWSPGYGSYEQYF.

This chain joins TRBV29-1 and TRBJ1-2, with a possible D match to TRBD1 (5 bases). V was pared by 7 bases and J by 2 bases, with 14 bases between. The CDR3 has 13 amino acids. Looked up from germline, CDR1 is SQVTM and CDR2 is ANQGSEA. Written as DNA, the CDR3 is TGCAGCGCGAACCAGGGCGACAACTATGGCTACACCTTC. This translates into CSANQGDNYGYTF.

This clone was found a few times. CDR3 amino acids: CATSRQDSPYGYTF. The CDR3 nucleotides read TGTGCCACCAGCAGGCAGGACAGTCCCTATGGCTACACCTTC. This sequence joins TRBV15 and TRBJ1-2; tentative D call: TRBD1 (6 bases). V was clipped by 3 bases and J by 4 bases, with 12 bases between them. CDR3 length: 14 amino acids. In germline, CDR1 is LNHNV, CDR2 YYDKDF (reference sequence).

The chain combines TRBV6-4 with TRBJ2-5, with D perhaps TRBD2 (5 bases). The germline gives CDR1 MRHNA, CDR2 SNTAGT. This CDR3 is built from 18 residues. Trimming stripped 2 bases from V and 4 bases from J, with 23 bases between. The CDR3 DNA reads TGTGCCAGCAGTGACCGATCGACTAAAGTAGTGGATAGAGAGACCCAGTACTTC. Translating it yields CASSDRSTKVVDRETQYF.

The chain is built from TRBV29-1 and TRBJ1-1; D perhaps matches TRBD1 (5 bases). The CDR3 runs 13 residues. Trimming removed 7 bases from V and 6 bases from J, with 18 bases in between. From germline, CDR1 is SQVTM and CDR2 ANQGSEA. As DNA, the CDR3 is TGCAGCGCCTGGGACCGCCGGGGAGCTGAAGCTTTCTTT. It codes for CSAWDRRGAEAFF.

This chain links TRBV23-1 with TRBJ1-1; D call uncertain. Being an ORF, TRBV23-1 has a function that is uncertain. V was trimmed by 4 bases and J by 3 bases, leaving 21 bases between them. This CDR3 has 17 residues. CDR3 amino acids: CASSPQDPYWYDTEAFF. In DNA, the CDR3 is TGCGCCAGCAGTCCCCAGGACCCCTACTGGTATGACACTGAAGCTTTCTTT.

The V call is TRBV19, the J call TRBJ1-5; maybe TRBD1 (5 bases). Germline loops: CDR1 LNHDA, CDR2 SQIVND (reference sequence). Between the trimmed V and J ends, which lost 3 bases and 0 bases, there was a span of 12 bases. The CDR3 is 16 residues long. In DNA, the CDR3 is TGTGCCAGTAGTATCGTAGGGGTTAATAGCAATCAGCCCCAGCATTTT. As protein: CASSIVGVNSNQPQHF.

The rearrangement joins TRBV7-8 to TRBJ1-1; D not resolved. V shed 6 bases and J shed 1 base, with 12 bases lying between them. CDR1 SGHVS and CDR2 FQNEAQ come from the germline V gene. The CDR3 runs to 14 residues. CDR3 DNA sequence: TGTGCCAGCAGTAGACCTCGGGAGAACACTGAAGCTTTCTTT. Residues: CASSRPRENTEAFF. The whole variable domain, remainder taken from reference TRBV7-8 and TRBJ1-1, is GAGVSQSPRYKVAKRGQDVALRCDPISGHVSLFWYQQALGQGPEFLTYFQNEAQLDKSGLPSDRFFAERPEGSVSTLKIQRTQQEDSAVYLCASSRPRENTEAFFGQGTRLTVV.

This chain joins TRBV7-9 and TRBJ1-1, with a tentative D call TRBD1 (5 bases). Germline loops: CDR1 SEHNR, CDR2 FQNEAQ (reference sequence). The V end was cut by 2 bases, the J end by 4 bases, with 11 bases between. The CDR3 loop spans 14 amino acids. Here the CDR3 reads CASSLKGWGTEAFF. DNA for the CDR3: TGTGCCAGCAGCTTAAAGGGGTGGGGCACTGAAGCTTTCTTT. The entire variable domain, with the rest obtained from reference TRBV7-9 and TRBJ1-1, is as follows: DTGVSQNPRHKITKRGQNVTFRCDPISEHNRLYWYRQTLGQGPEFLTYFQNEAQLEKSRLLSDRFSAERPKGSFSTLEIQRTEQGDSAMYLCASSLKGWGTEAFFGQGTRLTVV.

There are a few counts of this clone. The chain joins TRBV19 to TRBJ1-2; tentative D call: TRBD1 (5 bases). Germline V CDR1 and CDR2: LNHDA, SQIVND (reference sequence). The CDR3 is made up of 14 amino acids. V lost 3 bases and J 5 bases, leaving 13 bases between the germline ends. The CDR3 sequence: CASSIPGTVYGYTF. The DNA for the CDR3 is TGTGCCAGTAGTATCCCCGGGACGGTATATGGCTACACCTTC.

The chain combines TRBV6-1 with TRBJ1-2; TRBD1 matches at 7 bases. Germline V gives CDR1 MNHNS, CDR2 SASEGT. The V and J ends lost 5 bases and 5 bases, in that order; junction bases with no gene match: 8. This CDR3 is 14 amino acids long. CDR3 DNA: TGTGCCAGCAGTTATTCGACAGGGCAATATGGCTACACCTTC. This encodes CASSYSTGQYGYTF.